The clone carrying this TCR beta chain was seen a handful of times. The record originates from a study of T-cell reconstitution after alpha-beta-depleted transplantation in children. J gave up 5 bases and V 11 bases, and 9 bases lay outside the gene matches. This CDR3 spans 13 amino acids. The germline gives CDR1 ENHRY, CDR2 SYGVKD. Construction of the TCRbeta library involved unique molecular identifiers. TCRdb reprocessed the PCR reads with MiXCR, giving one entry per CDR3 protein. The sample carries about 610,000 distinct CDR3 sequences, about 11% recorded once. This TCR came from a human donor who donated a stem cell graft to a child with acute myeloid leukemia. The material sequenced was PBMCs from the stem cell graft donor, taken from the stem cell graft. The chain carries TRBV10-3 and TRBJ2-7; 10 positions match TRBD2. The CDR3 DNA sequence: TGTGCCTCGACTAAAACTAGCGGGAACGAGCAGTACTTC. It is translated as CASTKTSGNEQYF.